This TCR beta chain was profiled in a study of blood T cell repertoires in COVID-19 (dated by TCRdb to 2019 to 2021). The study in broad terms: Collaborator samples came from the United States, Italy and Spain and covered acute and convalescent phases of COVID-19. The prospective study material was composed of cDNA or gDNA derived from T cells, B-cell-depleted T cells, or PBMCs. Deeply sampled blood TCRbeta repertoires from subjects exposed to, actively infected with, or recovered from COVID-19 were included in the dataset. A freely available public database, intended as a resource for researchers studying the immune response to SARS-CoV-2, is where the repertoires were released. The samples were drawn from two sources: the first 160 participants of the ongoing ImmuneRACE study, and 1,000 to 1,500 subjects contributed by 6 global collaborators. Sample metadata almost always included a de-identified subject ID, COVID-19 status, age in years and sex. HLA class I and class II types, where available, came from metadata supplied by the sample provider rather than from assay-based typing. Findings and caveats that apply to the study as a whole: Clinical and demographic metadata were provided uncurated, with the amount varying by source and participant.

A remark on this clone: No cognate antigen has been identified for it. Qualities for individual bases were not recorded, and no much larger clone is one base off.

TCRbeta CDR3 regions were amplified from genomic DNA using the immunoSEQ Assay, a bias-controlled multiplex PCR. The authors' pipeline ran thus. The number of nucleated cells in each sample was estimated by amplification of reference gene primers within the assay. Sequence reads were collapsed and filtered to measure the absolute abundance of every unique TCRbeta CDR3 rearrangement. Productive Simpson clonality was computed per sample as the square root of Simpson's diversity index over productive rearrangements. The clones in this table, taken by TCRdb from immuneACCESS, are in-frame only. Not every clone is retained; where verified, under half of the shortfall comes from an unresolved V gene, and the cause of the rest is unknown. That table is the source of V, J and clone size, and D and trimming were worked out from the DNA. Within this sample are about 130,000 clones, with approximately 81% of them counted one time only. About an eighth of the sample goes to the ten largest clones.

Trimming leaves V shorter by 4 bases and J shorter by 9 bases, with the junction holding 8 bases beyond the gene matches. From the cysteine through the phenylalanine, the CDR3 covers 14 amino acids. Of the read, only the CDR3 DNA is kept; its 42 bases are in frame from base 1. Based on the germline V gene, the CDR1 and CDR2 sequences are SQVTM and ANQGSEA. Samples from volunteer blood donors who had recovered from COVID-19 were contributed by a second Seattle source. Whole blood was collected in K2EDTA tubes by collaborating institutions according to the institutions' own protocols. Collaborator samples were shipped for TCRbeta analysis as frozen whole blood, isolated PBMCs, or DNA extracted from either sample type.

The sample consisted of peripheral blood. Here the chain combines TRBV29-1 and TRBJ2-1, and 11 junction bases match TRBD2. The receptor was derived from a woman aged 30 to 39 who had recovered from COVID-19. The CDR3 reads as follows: CSVGPLAGGTEQFF. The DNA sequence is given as TGCAGCGTTGGACCTCTAGCGGGAGGCACTGAGCAGTTCTTC.